This T cell receptor beta chain emerged from a study of blood T cell repertoires in COVID-19. In this sample, this clone turned up once. Profiling relied on immunoSEQ multiplex PCR, and the TCRdb table lists in-frame clones only, not all of them. The table has tens of thousands of clones, about nine tenths seen once. Looked up from germline, CDR1 is LNHDA and CDR2 is SQIVND (reference sequence). The V and J ends lost 5 bases and 1 base respectively, with 12 bases between them. The CDR3 runs 15 residues. Sequenced: peripheral blood. The chain is built from TRBV19 and TRBJ1-5; a possible D gene is TRBD1 (5 bases). This TCR was recovered from a man between 60 and 75 years old with acute or convalescent COVID-19. This chain's CDR3 is CASSVGAESNQPQHF. The CDR3 bases are TGTGCCAGTAGTGTAGGGGCAGAGAGCAATCAGCCCCAGCATTTT.